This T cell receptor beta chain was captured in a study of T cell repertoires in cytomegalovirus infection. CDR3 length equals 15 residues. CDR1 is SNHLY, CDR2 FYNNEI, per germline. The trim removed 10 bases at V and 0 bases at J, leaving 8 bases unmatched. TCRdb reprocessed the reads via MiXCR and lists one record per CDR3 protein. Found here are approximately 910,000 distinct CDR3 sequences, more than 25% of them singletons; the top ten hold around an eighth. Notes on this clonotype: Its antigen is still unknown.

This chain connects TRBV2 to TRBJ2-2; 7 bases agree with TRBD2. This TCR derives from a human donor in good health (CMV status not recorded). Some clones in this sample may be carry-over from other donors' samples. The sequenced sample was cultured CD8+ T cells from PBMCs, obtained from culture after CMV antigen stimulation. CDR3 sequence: CAMSSGGSNTGELFF. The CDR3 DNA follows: TGTGCCATGTCCTCGGGGGGATCGAACACCGGGGAGCTGTTTTTT.